This T cell receptor beta chain emerged from a study of blood T cell repertoires in COVID-19. As for the study in general: Acute-phase and convalescent COVID-19 samples originated in the United States, Italy and Spain.

Trimming shortened V by 2 bases and J by 4 bases, and 11 bases separated the two germline ends. CDR3 size: 14 residues. Per germline, CDR1 SGHTA and CDR2 FQGNSA. Authors' processing steps: Amplification with reference gene primers provided the estimates of nucleated cell counts. Sequenced by immunoSEQ multiplex PCR; TCRdb stores in-frame clones only, minus some. V and J calls and clone size are those listed in that table; D and trimming were worked out from the DNA. The sample records around 170,000 clones, roughly 80% being singletons. Specimen: peripheral blood. The V call is TRBV7-2, the J call TRBJ1-2; D is uncertain. The TCR originated in a young man with active or convalescent COVID-19. The CDR3 loop reads CASSLYPGSYGYTF. CDR3 sequence (DNA): TGTGCCAGCAGCTTATATCCAGGTAGCTATGGCTACACCTTC.